The clone carrying this TCR beta chain appeared many times. This specimen belongs to a study of Graves' ophthalmopathy and Graves' hyperthyroidism. The CDR3 has 14 amino acids. Trimming removed 6 bases from V and 9 bases from J, with 18 bases in between. The germline V gene encodes CDR1 MDHEN and CDR2 SYDVKM. Amplification targeted the TCR beta CDR3 regions, with RNA transcripts as the source material. RT-PCR with HTBI primers came first, then second-round multiplex PCR. TCRdb processed the multiplex PCR reads anew with MiXCR; each CDR3 protein has one entry. The sample yields a few hundred thousand distinct CDR3 sequences, about 15% seen once.

The source is an adult woman with stable Graves' hyperthyroidism. This chain links TRBV28 with TRBJ1-5; D possibly corresponds to TRBD1 (5 bases). The sample was peripheral blood. The CDR3 here is CASSYGTGWGPQHF. The CDR3 nucleotides are TGTGCCAGCAGCTATGGGACGGGCTGGGGGCCCCAGCATTTT. The variable domain in full, completed from reference TRBV28 and TRBJ1-5, reads DVKVTQSSRYLVKRTGEKVFLECVQDMDHENMFWYRQDPGLGLRLIYFSYDVKMKEKGDIPEGYSVSREKKERFSLILESASTNQTSMYLCASSYGTGWGPQHFGDGTRLSIL.